Presented here are 14 T cell receptor beta chains from one specimen sequenced in a study of neurological immune-mediated disorders. TCRdb re-derived calls from the 5' RACE reads in MiXCR, one entry per CDR3 protein. The sample consists of about 120,000 distinct CDR3 sequences, 3% to 3.5% of them appearing once. Sequencing was performed on PBMCs. The receptors derive from a woman aged 30 to 39 with multiple sclerosis.

This clonotype has ten or more counts. This chain connects TRBV7-2 to TRBJ2-3; no clear D gene. V shed 0 bases and J shed 7 bases, with 8 bases lying between them. This CDR3 is built from 13 residues. The germline V gene encodes CDR1 SGHTA and CDR2 FQGNSA. Here the CDR3 DNA reads TGTGCCAGCAGCTTAGCCTCGCTGAATACGCAGTATTTT. It is translated as CASSLASLNTQYF.

In its sample, this clonotype was seen many times. V gene TRBV30 combines with J gene TRBJ1-1, with D possibly being TRBD1 (6 bases). V was clipped by 5 bases and J by 2 bases, with 9 bases between them. This CDR3 contains 12 residues. Germline V lookup: CDR1 GTSNPN, CDR2 SVGIG (reference sequence). In nucleotides, the CDR3 is TGTGCCTGGGGGACATTTAACACTGAAGCTTTCTTT. Protein: CAWGTFNTEAFF.

The table lists this clonotype with many counts. This chain uses TRBV5-1 with TRBJ1-1; D ambiguous. Looked up from germline, CDR1 is SGHRS and CDR2 is YFSETQ. The CDR3 sequence is 14 residues long. V lost 1 base and J lost 2, with 9 bases in between. This CDR3 is CASSLQDLNTEAFF. The CDR3 nucleotides are TGCGCCAGCAGCTTGCAGGACCTCAACACTGAAGCTTTCTTT. Together with reference TRBV5-1 and TRBJ1-1, the CDR3 gives the full variable domain: KAGVTQTPRYLIKTRGQQVTLSCSPISGHRSVSWYQQTPGQGLQFLFEYFSETQRNKGNFPGRFSGRQFSNSRSEMNVSTLELGDSALYLCASSLQDLNTEAFFGQGTRLTVV.

The genes are TRBV5-1 and TRBJ2-2; D unclear. V was shortened by 2 bases and J by 0 bases, with 8 bases between the two germline ends. Germline V gene data show CDR1 as SGHRS and CDR2 as YFSETQ. CDR3 length: 15 residues. The CDR3 spells CASSFYNSNTGELFF. The CDR3 DNA follows: TGCGCCAGCAGCTTCTACAACTCGAACACCGGGGAGCTGTTTTTT.

This clonotype was detected ten times or more. This chain links TRBV5-5 with TRBJ1-5; 10 nucleotides agree with TRBD1. Germline CDR1 is SGHKS and CDR2 is YYEKEE (reference sequence). CDR3 length: 14 residues. With 3 bases clipped from V and 6 bases from J, the junction kept 3 bases outside the gene matches. DNA of the CDR3: TGTGCCAGCAGCTCTGACAGGGGGCTTCAGCCCCAGCATTTT. Protein sequence: CASSSDRGLQPQHF.

This clonotype was picked up many times. The gene calls are TRBV12-3 or TRBV12-4 and TRBJ2-1; possible D gene TRBD2, 6 bases. The CDR3 consists of 13 residues. Trimming stripped 8 bases from V and 10 bases from J, with 18 bases between. The CDR3 spells CASSRVGRGEQFF. The DNA of the CDR3 is TGTGCCAGCTCCCGTGTGGGTCGGGGGGAGCAGTTCTTC.

In its sample, this clonotype was seen many times. The chain couples TRBV7-2 to TRBJ2-5, with 11 nucleotides matching TRBD2. The V gene's germline CDR1 is SGHTA and CDR2 FQGNSA. The CDR3 spans 16 residues. Trimming at V came to 8 bases and at J to 4 bases, leaving 12 bases not matched to a gene. CDR3 residues: CASLTSGAVRGETQYF. The CDR3 nucleotides read TGTGCCAGCTTGACTAGCGGGGCCGTTCGGGGAGAGACCCAGTACTTC.

The table lists this clonotype with many counts. The chain couples TRBV12-3 or TRBV12-4 to TRBJ2-7; D remains ambiguous. The ends were cut back, 0 bases at V and 3 bases at J, with 6 bases in the middle. The CDR3 covers 13 residues. CDR3 in amino acids: CASSLAGIYEQYF. In nucleotides, the CDR3 is TGTGCCAGCAGTTTAGCGGGGATCTACGAGCAGTACTTC.

This clonotype was counted only a few times. The chain carries TRBV20-1 and TRBJ1-1; TRBD1 is a possible D gene (5 bases). The V and J ends lost 1 base and 5 bases respectively, with 20 bases between them. Germline CDR1 reads DFQATT; CDR2 reads SNEGSKA (reference sequence). The CDR3 extends over 16 amino acids. DNA for the CDR3: TGCAGTGCTAGAGGTTTAGATTCAGGGAAGAGGACTGAAGCTTTCTTT. Protein: CSARGLDSGKRTEAFF.

The chain employs TRBV12-5 and TRBJ2-7, with a tentative D call TRBD2 (5 bases). Germline loops: CDR1 LGHNT, CDR2 FRNRAP. CDR3 size: 14 residues. Trimming cost V 7 bases and J 4 bases, with 17 bases left between them. The CDR3 bases are TGTGCTAGTGACCAAGGAAAGGGAGCTTACGAGCAGTACTTC. Its protein product is CASDQGKGAYEQYF.

This clonotype was found many times. The gene calls are TRBV5-5 and TRBJ2-1, with D uncertain. V lost 3 bases, J lost 4 bases, and 17 bases lay in between. Germline values: CDR1 SGHKS, CDR2 YYEKEE (reference sequence). The CDR3 is made up of 16 amino acids. The CDR3 coding sequence is TGTGCCAGCAGCTCTGAGGCCGCGACTTATTACAATGAGCAGTTCTTC. Its protein is CASSSEAATYYNEQFF. The variable domain in full, with the rest retrieved from reference TRBV5-5 and TRBJ2-1, is DAGVTQSPTHLIKTRGQQVTLRCSPISGHKSVSWYQQVLGQGPQFIFQYYEKEERGRGNFPDRFSARQFPNYSSELNVNALLLGDSALYLCASSSEAATYYNEQFFGPGTRLTVL.

There are many counts of this clonotype. This chain joins TRBV20-1 and TRBJ1-4, with D possibly being TRBD1 (6 bases). Per germline, CDR1 DFQATT and CDR2 SNEGSKA (reference sequence). This CDR3 spans 14 amino acids. V was cut by 6 bases and J by 8 bases, with 19 bases left in between. CDR3 residues: CSAPRQDLKEKLFF. In DNA, the CDR3 is TGCAGTGCCCCTCGACAGGACCTTAAGGAAAAACTGTTTTTT.

Ten or more counts support this clonotype. This chain joins TRBV20-1 and TRBJ1-5; 9 nucleotides align to TRBD1. J lost 8 bases, V lost 2 bases, and 10 bases had no gene match. Germline V lookup: CDR1 DFQATT, CDR2 SNEGSKA (reference sequence). This CDR3 comprises 15 residues. The DNA of the CDR3 is TGCAGTGCTAGACCGGGACAGGGCCCTCATGAGCCCCAGCATTTT. It specifies CSARPGQGPHEPQHF.

Many counts were recorded for this clonotype. The chain joins TRBV10-3 to TRBJ1-5; D gene uncertain. The V gene lost 3 bases and the J gene lost 7 bases, with 13 bases spanning the gap. The CDR3 contains 14 residues. CDR1 and CDR2 (germline): ENHRY, SYGVKD. CDR3 nucleotide sequence: TGTGCCATCAGTGAAGTGAGGGCGCGGCAGCCCCAGCATTTT. Translation: CAISEVRARQPQHF.